Detailed here is one T cell receptor (beta chain). The data derive from a study of blood T cell repertoires in COVID-19. The table came from immunoSEQ multiplex PCR; TCRdb's copy has only in-frame clones and leaves some out. The sample contains around 210,000 clones, 65% to 90% of which appear only once. The CDR3 runs to 15 residues. Germline V gene sequence: CDR1 SGDLS, CDR2 YYNGEE. Trimming took 2 bases from V and 7 from J, leaving 18 bases between them. The J gene is TRBJ1-2, the V gene TRBV9; a weak D match, TRBD1 (5 bases). Source material: peripheral blood. This sequence originates from a man in his fifties with COVID-19, enrolled during active disease. In DNA form, the CDR3 reads TGTGCCAGCAGCGTCTATGGGGCAGCAGCACGTGGCTACACCTTC. The encoded protein is CASSVYGAAARGYTF. The entire variable domain, with the rest obtained from reference TRBV9 and TRBJ1-2, is as follows: DSGVTQTPKHLITATGQRVTLRCSPRSGDLSVYWYQQSLDQGLQFLIQYYNGEERAKGNILERFSAQQFPDLHSELNLSSLELGDSALYFCASSVYGAAARGYTFGSGTRLTVV.